This entry features one TCR beta chain sequence. Antigen unknown. The data were taken from a study of Ad26.COV2.S vaccination and SARS-CoV-2 variants. Study conclusions and caveats: CD8+ and CD4+ T cells specific for spike reportedly responded with substantial breadth after vaccination. Relative to placebo recipients, vaccine recipients exhibited elevated spike-specific TCR breadth.

Treatment meaning: around 19 received Ad26.COV2.S at low or high dose, single or two shots; roughly five received placebo; per-sample allocation not given. Samples analyzed were those drawn on day 63 after the first vaccine or placebo injection. Donor was an adult aged 18-55 years in Boston. Sequenced by immunoSEQ multiplex PCR; TCRdb stores in-frame clones only, minus some. The profile shows roughly 400,000 clones, 80% to 95% of them singletons. This CDR3 has 18 amino acids. Germline assignment: CDR1 LGHNA and CDR2 YSLEER. The ends lost 0 bases at V and 6 bases at J; junction bases unmatched: 14. This chain connects TRBV4-3 to TRBJ2-1; 7 nucleotides agree with TRBD2. This material consisted of peripheral blood, taken in a trial of Ad26.COV2.S vaccine versus placebo. This receptor was identified in a person aged 18-65 years who received the Ad26.COV2.S COVID-19 vaccine or a placebo. CDR3 nucleotides: TGCGCCAGCAGCCAAGATTATCAGTGGACTAGAATGGGCAATGAGCAGTTCTTC. Protein sequence: CASSQDYQWTRMGNEQFF.